These 5 T cell receptor beta chains share one sample of origin, sequenced in a study of T cell responses to AZD1222 COVID-19 vaccine. TCRdb keeps only in-frame clones here, not all; method: immunoSEQ multiplex PCR. Of 85,000 to 130,000 clones in the sample, about 92% are singletons; the top ten hold roughly 8%. The sample was peripheral blood, taken 28 days after the second AZD1222 dose. The receptors originated from an adult who received the AZD1222 COVID-19 vaccine.

V and J are TRBV6-5 and TRBJ2-1; 8 positions match TRBD2. The germline CDR1 and CDR2 sequences are MNHEY and SVGAGI. Unmatched junction bases numbered 5, after V lost 0 bases and J lost 10 bases. The CDR3 loop spans 14 amino acids. The CDR3 region has the DNA TGTGCCAGCAGTTACTCTCGGTTAGCGGGGGAGCAGTTCTTC. Protein: CASSYSRLAGEQFF.

The V and J genes are TRBV2 and TRBJ2-1; 7 nucleotides agree with TRBD2. The CDR3 runs 14 residues. The germline gives CDR1 SNHLY, CDR2 FYNNEI. Unmatched junction bases numbered 0, after V lost 0 bases and J lost 4 bases. The CDR3 sequence: CASSEAGGYNEQFF. The DNA for the CDR3 is TGTGCCAGCAGTGAAGCGGGGGGGTACAATGAGCAGTTCTTC.

The V gene is TRBV5-4, the J gene TRBJ2-7, with TRBD2 as a possible D gene (6 bases). CDR3 length: 16 residues. The ends were cut back, 2 bases at V and 2 bases at J, with 17 bases in the middle. Germline loops: CDR1 SGHNT, CDR2 YYREEE (reference sequence). This chain's CDR3 is CASSFSGWGEPYEQYF. The DNA of the CDR3 is TGTGCCAGCAGCTTCTCAGGTTGGGGGGAACCCTACGAGCAGTACTTC.

This clone has just one count. J is TRBJ2-5 and V is TRBV19, with 12 nucleotides matching TRBD1. The CDR3 is 15 residues long. J gave up 7 bases and V 5 bases, and 8 bases lay outside the gene matches. Germline assignment: CDR1 LNHDA and CDR2 SQIVND (reference sequence). The CDR3 loop reads CASSARDRGQMTQYF. CDR3 in DNA: TGTGCCAGTAGTGCCCGGGACAGGGGGCAGATGACCCAGTACTTC.

The chain recombines TRBV27 with TRBJ1-2; maybe TRBD1 (6 bases). The CDR3 is 15 residues long. Per germline, CDR1 MNHEY and CDR2 SMNVEV (reference sequence). V gave up 5 bases and J gave up 4 bases, with 17 bases separating them. CDR3 loop: CASSEGQSIIYGYTF. The CDR3 coding sequence is TGTGCCAGCAGTGAAGGACAGAGTATTATCTATGGCTACACCTTC.